The sequence of this T cell receptor (beta chain) was determined in a study of T-cell reconstitution after alpha-beta-depleted transplantation in children. Points from the study as a whole: Two months or so post-transplant, alpha-beta T cells reportedly derived from several hundred expanded graft clones. After one year, T-cell counts and TCRbeta diversity mostly came from new T cells. There were some patients whose high TCRbeta diversity at day 60 came from surviving recipient T cells and thymic progenitors.

Trimming left V 3 bases short and J 0 bases short, with 6 bases between. The CDR3 is 13 amino acids. Germline CDR1 is SNHLY and CDR2 is FYNNEI. On this clonotype: No antigen is known for it.

Preparation of the TCRbeta library involved a method that used unique molecular identifiers. TCRdb redid the calling of the PCR reads with MiXCR, one entry per CDR3 protein. The sample yields 250,000 to 400,000 distinct CDR3 sequences, approximately 20% seen once. This clonotype was sampled from a male patient between 10 and 17 years old who had a stem cell transplant for acute lymphoblastic leukemia, so the T cells may come from the graft donor. V is TRBV2 and J is TRBJ2-7; D unresolved. The material sequenced was PBMCs, mostly from graft donor cells, taken 180 days after TCRalphabeta/CD19-depleted stem cell transplant. CDR3 amino acids: CASSDGASYEQYF. The CDR3, as DNA: TGTGCCAGCAGTGACGGAGCCTCCTACGAGCAGTACTTC.